This TCR beta chain was sequenced in a study of T cells after yellow fever vaccination (dated by TCRdb to between 2018 and 2020). Describing the broader study: The SMART-Seq v4 Ultra Low Input RNA kit was used to prepare libraries from fractions with low cell numbers. Two healthy male donors, one aged 18 to 30 and one aged 30 to 40 years, were included in the cohort. Blood samples were taken at several timepoints before and after primary and secondary immunization, and bulk PBMC replicates and cell subsets were isolated. To follow T-cell clones before and after primary and booster YFV17D yellow fever vaccination, bulk TCR alpha and beta repertoires were sequenced over time.

On this clonotype: No cognate antigen has been identified for it. No much larger clone is present one base from it, and per-base qualities are unavailable.

What the study reported, not specific to this receptor: FACS-sorted repertoires could contain abundant contaminating clonotypes from the bulk population, so computational filtering was required. Because the study included only a couple of donors, the extent to which the findings can be generalized is limited. A small fraction of clonotypes appeared in both the CD4 and CD8 compartments, likely as a result of convergent recombination. Most clones expanded after primary vaccination were re-detected after the booster (almost 98% of CD4 and about 88% of CD8), suggesting broad memory maintenance. Compared with the primary T-cell response, the secondary T-cell response was weaker but faster, peaking on day 5 rather than day 15.

The V end gives up 5 bases and the J end 7 bases, leaving 8 bases in the junction not matched to a gene. Spanning cysteine to phenylalanine, the CDR3 consists of 14 amino acids. The CDR3 DNA has 42 bases and is translated from base 1. The sequencer was an Illumina NovaSeq 6000. TCR cDNA was synthesized by 5'RACE template switching, which introduced a universal primer site and unique molecular identifiers. cDNA synthesis was primed from both the TCR alpha and TCR beta constant segments. Library amplification used two PCR steps, and the second PCR step added sample barcodes and sequencing adapters. Libraries were sequenced on Illumina HiSeq 2500 (2x100 bp) or NovaSeq (2x150 bp). Per the source publication's procedure: Reads were demultiplexed and collapsed into UMI consensus sequences with MIGEC, and V(D)J alignment was performed with MiXCR. Vaccine-responding clonotypes were identified with edgeR using replicate PBMC samples, with FDR below 0.01 and a log2 fold change above 5 up to day 15 being required. Bulk clonotypes were assigned CD4 or CD8 identity according to which sequenced CD4 or CD8 repertoire held them at higher abundance. TCRdb reworked the public reads: Q25 trimming with fastp, MiXCR clone assembly, productive beta chains retained. Rows with one shared CDR3 protein collapse into an entry with the most common genes and DNA. The V and J calls reflect TCRdb's pipeline rather than the authors' work. In all, the sample holds about 260,000 distinct CDR3 sequences, and 5.2% of those were seen once. Jointly, the top ten make up approximately 3.5% of the sample.

The meaning of the sample's treatment or condition label: live attenuated yellow fever vaccine strain. PBMCs were isolated from peripheral blood using a standard Ficoll-Paque protocol. CD4 and CD8 T-cell fractions were isolated with Dynabeads CD4 and CD8 positive selection kits. RNA was extracted with TriZol from bulk PBMCs, CD4 and CD8 fractions, and dextramer-positive and dextramer-negative fractions. The chain was built from TRBV12-3 or TRBV12-4 and TRBJ1-5, with TRBD1 identical over 7 junction bases. The sample was CD4+ T cells sorted from PBMCs, taken on the day of the yellow fever booster vaccination. The TCR comes from a man between 18 and 29 years old who received the YFV17D yellow fever vaccine. Here the CDR3 is given as CASSPTGFGQPQHF. The DNA sequence is given as TGTGCCAGCAGTCCGACAGGGTTCGGACAGCCCCAGCATTTT.